This record looks at one TCR beta chain sequence and its context. V lost 6 bases and J lost 6, with 18 bases in between. Germline V gene lookup returns CDR1 ENHRY and CDR2 SYGVKD. The CDR3 extends over 14 amino acids. Repertoires were generated with immunoSEQ multiplex PCR, while TCRdb's copy carries only in-frame clones and drops some. This sample has roughly 100,000 clones, with just under 95% found just once. This record comes from a study of OX40 agonist ivuxolimab in advanced cancers. The J gene is TRBJ2-7, the V gene TRBV10-3, with D perhaps matching TRBD1 (6 bases). This TCR came from an adult with an advanced solid tumor such as melanoma, head and neck, liver or kidney cancer. The sample consisted of CD4+ or CD8+ T cells sorted from blood, taken in a trial of the OX40 agonist ivuxolimab. CDR3 DNA sequence: TGTGCCATCAGAGCCACTACAGGGAAACCCGAGCAGTACTTC. Protein sequence: CAIRATTGKPEQYF.